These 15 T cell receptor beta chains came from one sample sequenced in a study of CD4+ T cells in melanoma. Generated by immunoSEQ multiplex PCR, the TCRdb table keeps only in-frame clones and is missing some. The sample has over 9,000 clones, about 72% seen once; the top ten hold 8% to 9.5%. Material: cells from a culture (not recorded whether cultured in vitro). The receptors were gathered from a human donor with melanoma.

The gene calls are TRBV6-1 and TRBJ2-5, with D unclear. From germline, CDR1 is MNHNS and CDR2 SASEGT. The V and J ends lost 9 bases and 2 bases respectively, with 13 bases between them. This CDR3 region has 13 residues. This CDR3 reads CASTARGQETQYF. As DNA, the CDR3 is TGTGCCAGTACAGCCCGTGGGCAAGAGACCCAGTACTTC.

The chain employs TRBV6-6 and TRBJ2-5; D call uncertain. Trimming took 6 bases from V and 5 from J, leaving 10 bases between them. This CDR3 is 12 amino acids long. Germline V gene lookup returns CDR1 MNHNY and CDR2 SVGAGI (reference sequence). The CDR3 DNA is TGTGCCAGCAGCCCTCTTCCGGAGACCCAGTACTTC. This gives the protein CASSPLPETQYF.

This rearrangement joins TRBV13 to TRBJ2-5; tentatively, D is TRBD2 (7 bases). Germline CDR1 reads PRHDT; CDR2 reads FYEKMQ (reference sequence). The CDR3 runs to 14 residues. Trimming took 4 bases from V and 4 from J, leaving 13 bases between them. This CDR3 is CASSSGGRVETQYF. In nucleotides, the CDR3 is TGTGCCAGCAGCTCCGGGGGGCGCGTAGAGACCCAGTACTTC.

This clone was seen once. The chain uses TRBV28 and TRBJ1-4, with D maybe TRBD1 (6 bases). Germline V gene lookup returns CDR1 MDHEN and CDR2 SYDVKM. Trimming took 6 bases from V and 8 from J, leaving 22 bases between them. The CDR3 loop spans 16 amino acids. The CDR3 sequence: CASRAPTGSHEEKLFF. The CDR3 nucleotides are TGTGCCAGCAGGGCACCAACAGGGAGTCATGAGGAAAAACTGTTTTTT.

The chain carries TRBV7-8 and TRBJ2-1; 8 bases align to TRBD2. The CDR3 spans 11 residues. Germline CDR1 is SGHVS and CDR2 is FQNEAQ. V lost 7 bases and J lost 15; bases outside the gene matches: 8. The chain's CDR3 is CASMRKRGLFF. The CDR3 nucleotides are TGTGCCAGCATGCGGAAGCGGGGGCTGTTCTTC. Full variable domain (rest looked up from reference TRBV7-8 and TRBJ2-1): GAGVSQSPRYKVAKRGQDVALRCDPISGHVSLFWYQQALGQGPEFLTYFQNEAQLDKSGLPSDRFFAERPEGSVSTLKIQRTQQEDSAVYLCASMRKRGLFFGPGTRLTVL.

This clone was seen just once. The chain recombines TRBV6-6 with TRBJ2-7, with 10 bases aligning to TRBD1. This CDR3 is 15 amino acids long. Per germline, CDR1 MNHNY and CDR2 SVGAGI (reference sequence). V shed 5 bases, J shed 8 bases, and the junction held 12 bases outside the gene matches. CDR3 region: CASSNPGQGLVKQYF. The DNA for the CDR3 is TGTGCCAGCAGTAATCCGGGACAGGGGCTTGTAAAGCAGTACTTC.

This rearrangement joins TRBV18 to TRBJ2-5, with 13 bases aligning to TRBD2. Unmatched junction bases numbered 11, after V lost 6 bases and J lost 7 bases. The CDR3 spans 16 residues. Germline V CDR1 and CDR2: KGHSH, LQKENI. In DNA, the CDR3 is TGTGCCAGCTCCCCGACTAGCGGGGGGCTACAATCGACCCAGTACTTC. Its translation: CASSPTSGGLQSTQYF. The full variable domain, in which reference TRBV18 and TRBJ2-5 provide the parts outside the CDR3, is NAGVMQNPRHLVRRRGQEARLRCSPMKGHSHVYWYRQLPEEGLKFMVYLQKENIIDESGMPKERFSAEFPKEGPSILRIQQVVRGDSAAYFCASSPTSGGLQSTQYFGPGTRLLVL.

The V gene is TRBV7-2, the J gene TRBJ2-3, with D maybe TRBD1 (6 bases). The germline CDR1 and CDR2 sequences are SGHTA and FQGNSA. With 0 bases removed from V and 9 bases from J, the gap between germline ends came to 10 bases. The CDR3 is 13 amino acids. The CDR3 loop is CASSLAPTGTQYF. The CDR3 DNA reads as TGTGCCAGCAGCTTAGCGCCCACAGGGACGCAGTATTTT. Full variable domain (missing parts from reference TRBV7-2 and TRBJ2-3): GAGVSQSPSNKVTEKGKDVELRCDPISGHTALYWYRQSLGQGLEFLIYFQGNSAPDKSGLPSDRFSAERTGGSVSTLTIQRTQQEDSAVYLCASSLAPTGTQYFGPGTRLTVL.

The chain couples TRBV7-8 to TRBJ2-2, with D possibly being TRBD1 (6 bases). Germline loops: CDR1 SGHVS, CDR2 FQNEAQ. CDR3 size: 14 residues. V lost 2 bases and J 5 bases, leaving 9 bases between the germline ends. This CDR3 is CASSLYQGTGELFF. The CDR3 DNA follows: TGTGCCAGCAGCTTATATCAGGGGACCGGGGAGCTGTTTTTT.

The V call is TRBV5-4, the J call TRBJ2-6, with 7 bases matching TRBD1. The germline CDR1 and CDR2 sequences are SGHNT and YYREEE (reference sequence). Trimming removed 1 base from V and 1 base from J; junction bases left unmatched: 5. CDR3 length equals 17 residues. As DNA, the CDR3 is TGTGCCAGCAGCTTGTGGGACAGCAGGTCTGGGGCCAACGTCCTGACTTTC. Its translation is CASSLWDSRSGANVLTF.

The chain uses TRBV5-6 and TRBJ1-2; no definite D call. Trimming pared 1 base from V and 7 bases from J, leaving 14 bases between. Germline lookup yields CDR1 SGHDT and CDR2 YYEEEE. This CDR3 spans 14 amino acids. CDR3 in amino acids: CASSLTRSVAGYTF. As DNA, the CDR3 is TGTGCCAGCAGCTTGACGCGGTCTGTAGCTGGCTACACCTTC.

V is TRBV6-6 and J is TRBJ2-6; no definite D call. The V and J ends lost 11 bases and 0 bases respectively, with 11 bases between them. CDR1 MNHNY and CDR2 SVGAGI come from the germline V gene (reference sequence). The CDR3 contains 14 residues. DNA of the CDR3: TGTGCCGGCCACTCCAGCTCTGGGGCCAACGTCCTGACTTTC. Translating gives CAGHSSSGANVLTF.

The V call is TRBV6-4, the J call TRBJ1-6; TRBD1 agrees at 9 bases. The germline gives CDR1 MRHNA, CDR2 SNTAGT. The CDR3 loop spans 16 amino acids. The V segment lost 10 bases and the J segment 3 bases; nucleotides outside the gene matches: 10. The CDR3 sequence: CAIEQPGQGYNSPLHF. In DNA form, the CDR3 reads TGTGCCATCGAACAACCGGGACAGGGCTATAATTCACCCCTCCACTTT.

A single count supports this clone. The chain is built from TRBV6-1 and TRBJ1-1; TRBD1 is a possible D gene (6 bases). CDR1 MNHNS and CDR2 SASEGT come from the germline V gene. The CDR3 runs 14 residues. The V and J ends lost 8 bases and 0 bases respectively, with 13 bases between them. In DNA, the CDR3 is TGTGCCAGCGGTCTGGGGACAATGAACACTGAAGCTTTCTTT. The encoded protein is CASGLGTMNTEAFF.

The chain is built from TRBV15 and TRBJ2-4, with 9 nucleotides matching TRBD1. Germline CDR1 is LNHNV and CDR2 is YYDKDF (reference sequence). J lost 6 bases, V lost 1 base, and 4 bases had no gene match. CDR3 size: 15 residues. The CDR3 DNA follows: TGTGCCACCAGCAGAGGGGGACAGGGTATAAACATTCAGTACTTC. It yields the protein CATSRGGQGINIQYF. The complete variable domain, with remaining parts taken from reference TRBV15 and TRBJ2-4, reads DAMVIQNPRYQVTQFGKPVTLSCSQTLNHNVMYWYQQKSSQAPKLLFHYYDKDFNNEADTPDNFQSRRPNTSFCFLDIRSPGLGDTAMYLCATSRGGQGINIQYFGAGTRLSVL.